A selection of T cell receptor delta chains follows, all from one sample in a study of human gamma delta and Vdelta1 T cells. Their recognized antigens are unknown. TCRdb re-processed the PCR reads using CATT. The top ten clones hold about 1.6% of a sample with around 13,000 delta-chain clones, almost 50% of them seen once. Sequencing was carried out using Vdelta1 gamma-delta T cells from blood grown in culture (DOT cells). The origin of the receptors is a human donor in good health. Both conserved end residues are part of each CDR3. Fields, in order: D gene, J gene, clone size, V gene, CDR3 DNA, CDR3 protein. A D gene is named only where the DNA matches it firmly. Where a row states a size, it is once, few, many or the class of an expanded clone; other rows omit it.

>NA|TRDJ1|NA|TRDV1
TGTGCTCTTGGGGAACTACGGATGGGGGGAAACCCCGATAAACTCATCTTT
CALGELRMGGNPDKLIF
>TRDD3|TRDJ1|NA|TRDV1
TGTGCTCTTGGGGAAATCATTCTACTCACTGGGGGATTGGAGATCACCGATAAACTCATCTTT
CALGEIILLTGGLEITDKLIF
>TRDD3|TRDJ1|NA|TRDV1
TGTGCTCTTGGGGAACTGGGCCCTCGTACTGGGGGACACATGTACACCGATAAACTCATCTTT
CALGELGPRTGGHMYTDKLIF
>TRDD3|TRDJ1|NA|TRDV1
TGTGCTCTTGGGGAACGGTTCTCCCTACGCAGCCTCGCGACTGGGGGACTTAACACCGATAAACTCATCTTT
CALGERFSLRSLATGGLNTDKLIF
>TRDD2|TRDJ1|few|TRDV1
TGTGCTCTTGGGGAACTCAGAAGACCTTCCTACCACACCGATAAACTCATCTTT
CALGELRRPSYHTDKLIF
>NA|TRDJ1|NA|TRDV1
TGTGCTCTTGGGGAACTAAGCCTTCCTTCTTTTGGGGGTCCCTGGGGAACCGATAAACTCATCTTT
CALGELSLPSFGGPWGTDKLIF
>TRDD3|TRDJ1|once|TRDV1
TGTGCTCTTGGGGAACTCCATTCCTATCCCAGTAGGGGGATACTGGTAGCCGATAAACTCATCTTT
CALGELHSYPSRGILVADKLIF
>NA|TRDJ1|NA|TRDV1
TGTGCTCTTGGGGAAAAGGATTTTGGCTTCCCCAACGGTCGGGCTACAATAAACACCGATAAACTCATCTTT
CALGEKDFGFPNGRATINTDKLIF
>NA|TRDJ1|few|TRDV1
TGTGCTCTTGGGGAGAGTCTTTACACCGATAAACTCATCTTT
CALGESLYTDKLIF
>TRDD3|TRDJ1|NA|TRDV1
TGTGCTCTTGGAAGCCTCTTCTTCCTACGTCCGGGGGATACGCCCTACACCGATAAACTCATCTTT
CALGSLFFLRPGDTPYTDKLIF
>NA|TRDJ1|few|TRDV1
TGTGCTCTTGGGGAACTAGCGCCGTCCTACGTCCGACCGAGAAAACTCATCTTT
CALGELAPSYVRPRKLIF
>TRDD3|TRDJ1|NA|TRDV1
TGTGCCTTATACCCGGGTCGGCTGGGGGATACGCGACTCATCTTT
CALYPGRLGDTRLIF
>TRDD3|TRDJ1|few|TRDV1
TGTGCTCTTATCAATCCAAGCTGGGGGACCAATAAACTCATCTTT
CALINPSWGTNKLIF
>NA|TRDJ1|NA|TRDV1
TGTGCTCTTGGGGAACTTTTCCATATCCTGGCGGATACTTCGGGCCCGTACACCGATAAACTCATCTTT
CALGELFHILADTSGPYTDKLIF
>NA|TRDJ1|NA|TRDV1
TGTGCTCTTGGGATCGGGAGAACCGATAAACTCATCTTT
CALGIGRTDKLIF
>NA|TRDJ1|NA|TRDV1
TGTGCTCTTGGGGATCGGCCTTCCTACGCAGGTACTGGGGGACTCGACCCCATTTACACCGATAAACTCATCTTT
CALGDRPSYAGTGGLDPIYTDKLIF
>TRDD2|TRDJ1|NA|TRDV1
TGTGCTCTTGGGGAACGAGTTCCTTCCTACGGTCGGCCTCCTAGGGGGTACACCGATAAACTCATCTTT
CALGERVPSYGRPPRGYTDKLIF